Detailed here is one T cell receptor beta chain. Its target is unknown. This sample stems from a study of T cell clones after liver transplantation. CDR1 and CDR2 from the germline V gene are SEHNR and FQNEAQ (reference sequence). V lost 5 bases and J lost 6, with 10 bases in between. The length of the CDR3 is 12 residues. The study's findings and limits: These preliminary findings come from unstandardized post-transplant sampling times. The donor-reactive repertoire was only partly measurable in a couple of subjects, lacking donor cells.

Thawed unstimulated PBMCs were FACS-sorted by CD3, CD4 and CD8 into two populations. The method was immunoSEQ multiplex PCR; TCRdb's version includes in-frame clones alone and lacks a portion of them. The sample yields some 80,000 clones, approximately 80% seen once. V is TRBV7-9 and J is TRBJ1-1; D is perhaps TRBD1 (5 bases). The starting material was CD4+ T cells from blood, obtained about 50 months after liver transplant. The receptor comes from a human patient who received a liver transplant. The graft donor may have given rise to some T cells. For the CDR3, the DNA is TGTGCCAGCAGCGTGAGACAGTCTGAAGCTTTCTTT. Translation: CASSVRQSEAFF.